This T cell receptor (beta chain) emerged from a study of T cells expressing NK-cell markers. Germline V gives CDR1 DFQATT, CDR2 SNEGSKA (reference sequence). The CDR3 has 17 residues. TCRdb reprocessed the 5' RACE reads and keeps a single row for each CDR3 protein, giving no DNA. This table lists roughly 150,000 distinct CDR3 sequences. Sequenced: blood T cells: a sorted CD56 or NKG2C T cell subset, CD4+ or CD8+ T cells, or bulk PBMC T cells (not recorded which). The V gene is TRBV20-1, the J gene TRBJ2-1; TCRdb calls TRBD2, which cannot be checked without DNA. The TCR sequence derives from a man aged 18-75 years in good health. The CDR3 region is CSARSRQGTSGANEQFF.